This T cell receptor (beta chain) was captured in a study of a mutant IDH1 vaccine in newly diagnosed glioma. Overall study: With temozolomide cycles, or 4-6 weeks after radiotherapy alone, vaccination was started.

Study findings and constraints: Immune responses induced by the vaccine were seen in 93.3% of patients, spanning multiple MHC alleles.

This clone turned up a few times. Its antigen is currently unknown. The germline V gene encodes CDR1 SGHRS and CDR2 YFSETQ. The CDR3 totals 15 residues. Trimming took 4 bases from V and 6 from J; bases not matched to a gene: 5. Sequenced by immunoSEQ multiplex PCR; TCRdb stores in-frame clones only, minus some. The sample lists tens of thousands of clones; less than 90% were seen once. Sample time point: week 35, safety follow-up. It was 300 ug of mutant IDH1 20-mer peptide that made up each vaccine dose, given with topical imiquimod. All eight of the vaccinations patients received fell in weeks 1, 3, 5, 7, 11, 15, 19 and 23. Donors had new IDH1-mutant astrocytomas of WHO grade 3 or 4 (ATRX-lost).

V is TRBV5-1 and J is TRBJ2-1; 12 positions match TRBD2. This sequence was found in a man aged 40-55 years with glioma. The sample was PBMCs, taken from a glioma patient whose treatment included an IDH1 peptide vaccine. This CDR3 is CASSPGLAGSNEQFF. The CDR3 DNA follows: TGCGCCAGCAGCCCAGGACTAGCGGGATCCAATGAGCAGTTCTTC.